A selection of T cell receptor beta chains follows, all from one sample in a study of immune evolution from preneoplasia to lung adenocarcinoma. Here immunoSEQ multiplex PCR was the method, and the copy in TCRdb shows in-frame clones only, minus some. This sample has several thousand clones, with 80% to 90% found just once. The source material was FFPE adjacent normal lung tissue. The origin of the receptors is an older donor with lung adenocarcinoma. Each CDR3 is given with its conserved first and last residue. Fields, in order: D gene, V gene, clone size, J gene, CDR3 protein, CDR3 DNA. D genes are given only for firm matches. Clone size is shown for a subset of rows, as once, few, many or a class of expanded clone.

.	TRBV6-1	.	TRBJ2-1	CATGTFSSYNEQFF	TGTGCCACCGGGACTTTTAGCTCCTACAATGAGCAGTTCTTC
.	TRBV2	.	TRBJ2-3	CASSEALSSADTQYF	TGTGCCAGCAGTGAAGCGCTCAGTAGTGCGGATACGCAGTATTTT
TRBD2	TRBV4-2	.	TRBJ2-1	CASSQTGLVVEQFF	TGTGCCAGCAGCCAAACGGGACTAGTTGTCGAGCAGTTCTTC
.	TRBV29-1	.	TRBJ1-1	CSVGSQGNTEAFF	TGCAGCGTTGGTTCACAGGGGAACACTGAAGCTTTCTTT
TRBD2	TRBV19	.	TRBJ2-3	CASSPTPGRGTDTQYF	TGTGCCAGTAGTCCTACCCCAGGGAGGGGCACAGATACGCAGTATTTT
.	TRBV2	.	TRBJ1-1	CASRQGRTEAFF	TGTGCCAGCAGACAGGGAAGGACTGAAGCTTTCTTT
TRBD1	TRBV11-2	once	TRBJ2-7	CASSLGTGAGYEQYF	TGTGCCAGCAGCCTCGGGACAGGGGCAGGGTACGAGCAGTACTTC
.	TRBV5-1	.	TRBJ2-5	CASSFGVEETQYF	TGCGCCAGCAGCTTTGGGGTGGAGGAGACCCAGTACTTC
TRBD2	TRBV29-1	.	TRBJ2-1	CSGRTSEYNEQFF	TGCAGCGGCCGGACTAGCGAATACAATGAGCAGTTCTTC
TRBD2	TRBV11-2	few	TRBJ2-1	CASRLSGSYGEQFF	TGTGCCAGCAGACTTAGCGGGAGTTATGGTGAGCAGTTCTTC
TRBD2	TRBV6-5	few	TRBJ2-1	CASSYLAGGSDEQFF	TGTGCCAGCAGTTACCTAGCGGGAGGGTCCGATGAGCAGTTCTTC
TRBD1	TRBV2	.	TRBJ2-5	CASRGTGSGTQYF	TGTGCCAGCAGGGGGACAGGGTCGGGGACCCAGTACTTC
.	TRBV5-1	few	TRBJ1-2	CASSPQGPYGYTF	TGCGCCAGCAGCCCACAGGGTCCTTATGGCTACACCTTC
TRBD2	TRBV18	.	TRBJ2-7	CASSPPGLAGSEQYF	TGTGCCAGCTCACCACCGGGACTAGCGGGTTCCGAGCAGTACTTC
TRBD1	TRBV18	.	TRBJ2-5	CASSPPVLGQGKETQYF	TGTGCCAGCTCACCACCAGTTCTTGGACAGGGTAAAGAGACCCAGTACTTC
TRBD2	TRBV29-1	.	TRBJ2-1	CSVRSGRAYNEQFF	TGCAGCGTTCGGAGCGGGAGGGCCTACAATGAGCAGTTCTTC
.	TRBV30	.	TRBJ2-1	CAYTRVDEQFF	TGTGCCTATACGCGGGTCGATGAGCAGTTCTTC
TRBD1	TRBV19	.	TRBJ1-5	CASSIEGGGQGQPQHF	TGTGCCAGTAGTATAGAGGGGGGCGGACAGGGACAGCCCCAGCATTTT
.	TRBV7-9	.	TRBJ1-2	CASSLVGDSGYTF	TGTGCCAGCAGCTTAGTGGGGGATTCTGGCTACACCTTC
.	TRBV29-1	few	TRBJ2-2	CSVHRGGSGELFF	TGCAGCGTTCACAGGGGGGGTTCCGGGGAGCTGTTTTTT
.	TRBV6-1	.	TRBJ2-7	CASRLSGTMYEQYF	TGTGCCAGCAGGTTGAGCGGGACAATGTACGAGCAGTACTTC
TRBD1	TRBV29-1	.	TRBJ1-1	CSVGTAWVGNTEAFF	TGCAGCGTGGGGACAGCCTGGGTTGGGAACACTGAAGCTTTCTTT
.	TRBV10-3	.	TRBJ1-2	CATHPPQEQRGIGYTF	TGTGCCACGCACCCCCCCCAGGAGCAGAGAGGTATTGGCTACACCTTC
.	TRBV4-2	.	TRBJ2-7	CASSQDWPGSSYEQYF	TGTGCCAGCAGCCAAGATTGGCCGGGGAGCTCCTACGAGCAGTACTTC
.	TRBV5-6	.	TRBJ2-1	CASSFIGPGEFF	TGTGCCAGCAGCTTTATCGGGCCAGGGGAGTTCTTC
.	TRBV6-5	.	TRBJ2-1	CASTNGLSMYNEQFF	TGTGCCAGCACTAATGGACTCTCGATGTACAATGAGCAGTTCTTC
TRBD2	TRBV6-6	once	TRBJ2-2	CASRSGRAGELFF	TGTGCCAGCAGGAGCGGGAGAGCCGGGGAGCTGTTTTTT
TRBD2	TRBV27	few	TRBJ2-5	CASSTSGRWETQYF	TGTGCCAGCAGTACTAGCGGGAGGTGGGAGACCCAGTACTTC
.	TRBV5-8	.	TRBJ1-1	CASSRRTVNTEAFF	TGTGCCAGCAGCCGCCGGACAGTGAACACTGAAGCTTTCTTT
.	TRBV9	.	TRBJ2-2	CASSWDPGAGELFF	TGTGCCAGCAGCTGGGACCCCGGGGCCGGGGAGCTGTTTTTT
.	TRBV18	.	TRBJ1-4	CASSPGNNEKLFF	TGTGCCAGCTCACCTGGGAATAATGAAAAACTGTTTTTT
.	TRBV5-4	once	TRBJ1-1	CASSPAGTRRNTEAFF	TGTGCCAGCAGCCCCGCTGGCACAAGGAGGAACACTGAAGCTTTCTTT
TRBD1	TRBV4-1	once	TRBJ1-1	CASSQEALGGANDEAFF	TGCGCCAGCAGCCAAGAGGCTCTAGGGGGCGCGAACGATGAAGCTTTCTTT
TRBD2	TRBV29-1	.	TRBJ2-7	CSVKGEASGSSYEQYF	TGCAGCGTTAAAGGGGAGGCTAGCGGGAGTTCCTACGAGCAGTACTTC
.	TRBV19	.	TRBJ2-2	CASSIRWELFF	TGTGCCAGTAGTATTCGGTGGGAGCTGTTTTTT
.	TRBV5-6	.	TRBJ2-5	CASSLLGRETQYF	TGTGCCAGCAGCTTGCTTGGCAGAGAGACCCAGTACTTC
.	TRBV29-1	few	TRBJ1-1	CSAATAMNTEAFF	TGCAGCGCCGCGACAGCTATGAACACTGAAGCTTTCTTT
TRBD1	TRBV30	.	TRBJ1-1	CAWKQGERAEAFF	TGTGCCTGGAAACAGGGGGAGAGGGCTGAAGCTTTCTTT
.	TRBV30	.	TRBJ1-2	CAWSPVAERGYTF	TGTGCCTGGAGCCCTGTGGCAGAAAGGGGCTACACCTTC
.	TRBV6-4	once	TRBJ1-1	CASSDGNPGGDTEAFF	TGTGCCAGCAGTGACGGAAACCCCGGGGGGGACACTGAAGCTTTCTTT
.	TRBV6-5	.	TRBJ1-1	CASSYSSEGGAFF	TGTGCCAGCAGTTACTCGAGTGAGGGGGGGGCTTTCTTT
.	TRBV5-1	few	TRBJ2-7	CASSLGGTIGDEQYF	TGCGCCAGCAGCTTGGGTGGGACAATAGGGGACGAGCAGTACTTC
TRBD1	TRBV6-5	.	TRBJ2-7	CASRRDRGYEQYF	TGTGCCAGCAGGCGGGACAGGGGTTACGAGCAGTACTTC
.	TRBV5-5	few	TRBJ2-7	CASSFGGYEQYF	TGTGCCAGCAGCTTTGGGGGCTACGAGCAGTACTTC
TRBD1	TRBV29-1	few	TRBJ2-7	CSVTRQGSSYEQYF	TGCAGCGTTACCCGACAGGGGAGTTCCTACGAGCAGTACTTC
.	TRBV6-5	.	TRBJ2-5	CASSYKGGGETQYF	TGTGCCAGCAGTTACAAGGGGGGCGGAGAGACCCAGTACTTC
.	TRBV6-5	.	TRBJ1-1	CASSYSGGQGEAFF	TGTGCCAGCAGTTACTCTGGGGGGCAGGGTGAAGCTTTCTTT
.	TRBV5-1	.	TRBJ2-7	CASSLALQGYTYEQYF	TGCGCCAGCAGCTTGGCCTTGCAGGGTTACACCTACGAGCAGTACTTC
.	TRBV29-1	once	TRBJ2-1	CSVGAGTYNEQFF	TGCAGCGTTGGAGCGGGGACATACAATGAGCAGTTCTTC
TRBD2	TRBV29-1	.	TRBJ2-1	CSVLAGGPYNEQFF	TGCAGCGTCTTAGCGGGAGGGCCCTACAATGAGCAGTTCTTC
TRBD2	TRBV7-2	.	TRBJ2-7	CASSRTTSGHYEQYF	TGTGCCAGCAGCCGGACTACTAGCGGACACTACGAGCAGTACTTC
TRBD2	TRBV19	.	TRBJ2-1	CASSQLAGGYNEQFF	TGTGCCAGTAGTCAATTAGCGGGAGGATACAATGAGCAGTTCTTC